A single T cell receptor (beta chain) is shown here with its context. TCRdb itself ran the reads through MiXCR, one entry per CDR3 protein. In the table there are under 800,000 distinct CDR3 sequences, 20% to 25% of which are singletons. The data were obtained in a study of T cell repertoires in cytomegalovirus infection. The V end was cut by 4 bases, the J end by 7 bases, with 14 bases between. Germline values: CDR1 MNHEY, CDR2 SVGEGT. The CDR3 has 14 residues. Sequences were obtained from CD8+ T cells from PBMCs. The chain carries TRBV6-2 or TRBV6-3 and TRBJ2-1, with D possibly being TRBD1 (5 bases). The receptor comes from a human donor in good health (CMV status not recorded). Some clones in this sample may be carry-over from other donors' samples. CDR3 sequence: CASSSPRDGNEQFF. The CDR3, as DNA: TGTGCCAGCAGTTCCCCCAGGGATGGGAATGAGCAGTTCTTC.